This passage covers 27 T cell receptor beta chains from one sample sequenced in a study of cytomegalovirus exposure and HLA in healthy donors. PCR was performed using 60 Vbeta and 13 Jbeta primers. Sequencing used immunoSEQ multiplex PCR; TCRdb keeps in-frame clones, though not all of them. Of 90,000 to 110,000 clones listed, roughly two thirds are singletons. The sequencing input was PBMCs. Source of these receptors: a man aged 35 to 55 in good health and CMV-seronegative.

The sample holds one count of this clone. The V and J genes are TRBV6-5 and TRBJ1-5; D gene ambiguous. The V gene lost 6 bases and the J gene lost 0 bases, with 12 bases spanning the gap. The length of the CDR3 is 15 residues. Germline V gene sequence: CDR1 MNHEY, CDR2 SVGAGI. The DNA for the CDR3 is TGTGCCAGCAGGGCCCAGGTATATAGCAATCAGCCCCAGCATTTT. Residues: CASRAQVYSNQPQHF.

This chain uses TRBV6-5 with TRBJ1-2; TRBD1 matches 10 bases. The V gene's germline CDR1 is MNHEY and CDR2 SVGAGI. The V and J ends lost 2 bases and 4 bases, in that order; junction bases with no gene match: 7. The CDR3 is made up of 16 amino acids. CDR3 sequence reads: CASSYTRTGGGYGYTF. The CDR3 coding sequence is TGTGCCAGCAGTTACACCCGGACAGGGGGAGGCTATGGCTACACCTTC.

The V call is TRBV5-4, the J call TRBJ1-1; a weak D match, TRBD1 (6 bases). The CDR3 length is 17 residues. Germline V gene lookup returns CDR1 SGHNT and CDR2 YYREEE (reference sequence). Trimming left V 5 bases short and J 3 bases short, with 23 bases between. This chain's CDR3 is CASSPTGGAQFYTEAFF. Written as DNA, the CDR3 is TGTGCCAGCAGTCCGACCGGGGGGGCGCAATTTTACACTGAAGCTTTCTTT.

V gene TRBV9 combines with J gene TRBJ2-1; D possibly corresponds to TRBD1 (5 bases). Trimming removed 1 base from V and 5 bases from J, with 10 bases in between. CDR1 SGDLS and CDR2 YYNGEE come from the germline V gene. This CDR3 is built from 14 residues. The DNA for the CDR3 is TGTGCCAGCAGCGTACAGGGTTGGAACAATGAGCAGTTCTTC. Protein product: CASSVQGWNNEQFF.

This clone is labeled medium-sized (0.01 to 0.1%). The sample has other DNA sequences that encode this CDR3 too. The CDR3 protein is CASSQDTGSNQPQHF. The CDR3, as DNA: TGCGCCAGCAGCCAAGACACAGGGAGCAATCAGCCCCAGCATTTT. The chain recombines TRBV4-1 with TRBJ1-5, with a weak D call TRBD1 (6 bases). Trimming removed 0 bases at V and 1 base at J, with 7 bases between. The germline V gene has CDR1 MGHRA and CDR2 YSYEKL. The CDR3 loop spans 15 amino acids.

The chain recombines TRBV7-8 with TRBJ1-2; D possibly corresponds to TRBD1 (5 bases). This CDR3 contains 15 residues. V was clipped by 5 bases and J by 7 bases, with 20 bases between them. Germline V CDR1 and CDR2: SGHVS, FQNEAQ. This CDR3 reads CASSPRGSQTGGYTF. The CDR3 bases are TGTGCCAGCAGCCCTCGGGGGTCGCAGACGGGTGGCTACACCTTC.

The chain uses TRBV9 and TRBJ1-2, with D maybe TRBD1 (5 bases). V lost 3 bases and J 7 bases, leaving 16 bases between the germline ends. This CDR3 comprises 14 residues. Germline CDR1 and CDR2: SGDLS and YYNGEE. The CDR3 region is CASSESVQGIGYTF. In DNA, the CDR3 is TGTGCCAGCAGCGAATCCGTTCAGGGTATTGGCTACACCTTC.

The chain links TRBV5-4 to TRBJ1-5; 8 nucleotides match TRBD1. V dropped 5 bases and J dropped 10; count of bases not matched to a gene: 8. The CDR3 extends over 13 amino acids. Germline CDR1 reads SGHNT; CDR2 reads YYREEE (reference sequence). The CDR3 sequence is CASSQDREGPQHF. The CDR3 DNA sequence: TGTGCCAGCAGTCAGGACAGGGAGGGACCCCAGCATTTT.

The chain links TRBV7-6 to TRBJ2-5; 9 positions match TRBD1. J was trimmed by 5 bases and V by 8 bases; bases with no gene match: 9. The CDR3 contains 14 residues. Germline assignment: CDR1 SGHVS and CDR2 FNYEAQ. The CDR3 here is CASVGTGRRETQYF. DNA for the CDR3: TGTGCCAGCGTGGGGACAGGGAGGCGGGAGACCCAGTACTTC.

The chain's CDR3 is CASTGGSSSYEQYF. The CDR3 nucleotides are TGCGCCAGCACAGGAGGCAGTTCCTCCTACGAGCAGTACTTC. This chain uses TRBV5-1 with TRBJ2-7; D may be TRBD2 (5 bases). The CDR3 has 14 residues. CDR1 is SGHRS, CDR2 YFSETQ, per germline. Trimming took off 6 bases at V and 0 bases at J, with 13 bases between the two ends. Complete variable domain (other parts from reference TRBV5-1 and TRBJ2-7): KAGVTQTPRYLIKTRGQQVTLSCSPISGHRSVSWYQQTPGQGLQFLFEYFSETQRNKGNFPGRFSGRQFSNSRSEMNVSTLELGDSALYLCASTGGSSSYEQYFGPGTRLTVT.

This clone was seen a handful of times. A read error may produce the germline difference seen at one junction end. The chain joins TRBV7-2 to TRBJ2-6; TRBD2 agrees at 8 bases. The CDR3 runs 16 residues. Germline CDR1 reads SGHTA; CDR2 reads FQGNSA. The CDR3, as DNA: TGCGCCAGCAGCCAACAGCGGGGGACTGGGGCCAACGTCCTGACTTTC. Protein: CASSQQRGTGANVLTF.

J is TRBJ2-7 and V is TRBV2, with 7 bases aligning to TRBD1. With V trimmed by 6 bases and J by 0 bases, 8 bases remained unmatched. CDR1 SNHLY and CDR2 FYNNEI come from the germline V gene. The CDR3 runs 15 residues. CDR3: CASRTGTAYSYEQYF. As DNA, the CDR3 is TGTGCCAGCAGAACCGGGACAGCCTACTCCTACGAGCAGTACTTC.

The rearrangement links TRBV15 to TRBJ1-5, with D tentatively TRBD1 (5 bases). V lost 0 bases to trimming and J lost 4 bases, with 16 bases between them. The CDR3 has 17 amino acids. The germline CDR1 and CDR2 sequences are LNHNV and YYDKDF (reference sequence). CDR3 coding DNA: TGTGCCACCAGCAGAGATTATGACAGAAAGGGGAATCAGCCCCAGCATTTT. It yields the protein CATSRDYDRKGNQPQHF.

The chain couples TRBV10-1 to TRBJ2-3; weak D call: TRBD2 (6 bases). Germline V gene sequence: CDR1 WNHNN, CDR2 SYGVQD (reference sequence). V gave up 0 bases and J gave up 4 bases, with 14 bases separating them. This CDR3 has 16 residues. The CDR3 protein is CASSESNSGVADTQYF. In nucleotides, the CDR3 is TGCGCCAGCAGTGAGTCTAATAGCGGAGTGGCAGATACGCAGTATTTT.

This rearrangement joins TRBV10-3 to TRBJ2-2, with 7 bases fitting TRBD2. Looked up from germline, CDR1 is ENHRY and CDR2 is SYGVKD. This CDR3 region has 13 residues. The J segment lost 7 bases and the V segment lost 4 bases, leaving 3 bases of the junction unmatched. CDR3 residues: CAISAGGRGELFF. The CDR3 coding sequence is TGTGCCATCAGTGCGGGAGGTCGCGGGGAGCTGTTTTTT.

The rearrangement joins TRBV5-1 to TRBJ1-3; D is possibly TRBD1 (6 bases). This CDR3 region has 13 residues. Deletions cut 6 bases from V and 3 bases from J, with 10 bases between. CDR1 and CDR2 from the germline V gene are SGHRS and YFSETQ. The CDR3, as DNA: TGCGCCAGCACCACAGGGCTTGGAAACACCATATATTTT. This sequence encodes CASTTGLGNTIYF.

The chain employs TRBV4-3 and TRBJ2-1; D might be TRBD2 (5 bases). The CDR3 runs to 15 residues. The ends were cut back, 4 bases at V and 10 bases at J, with 20 bases in the middle. The germline gives CDR1 LGHNA, CDR2 YSLEER. The CDR3 protein is CASSPAAVEGDEQFF. For the CDR3, the DNA is TGCGCCAGCAGCCCAGCTGCCGTTGAGGGAGACGAGCAGTTCTTC.

The chain carries TRBV15 and TRBJ2-2; D is possibly TRBD2 (6 bases). CDR3 length: 16 residues. From germline, CDR1 is LNHNV and CDR2 YYDKDF (reference sequence). V was clipped by 3 bases and J by 0 bases, with 11 bases between them. The CDR3 DNA reads as TGTGCCACCAGCAGCGGGGACTTCGCGAACACCGGGGAGCTGTTTTTT. Its protein is CATSSGDFANTGELFF.

The rearrangement joins TRBV19 to TRBJ1-1, with 7 bases aligning to TRBD1. The CDR3 covers 14 residues. The ends lost 6 bases at V and 4 bases at J; junction bases unmatched: 8. Germline loops: CDR1 LNHDA, CDR2 SQIVND (reference sequence). The chain's CDR3 is CASRAGQWGTEAFF. The DNA of the CDR3 is TGTGCCAGTAGGGCGGGACAGTGGGGCACTGAAGCTTTCTTT.

The genes are TRBV9 and TRBJ2-1; tentatively, D is TRBD2 (6 bases). V was trimmed by 4 bases and J by 1 base, leaving 15 bases between them. The CDR3 extends over 16 amino acids. The germline V gene encodes CDR1 SGDLS and CDR2 YYNGEE. The CDR3 loop reads CASSSTPGTSYNEQFF. CDR3 coding DNA: TGTGCCAGCAGCTCAACTCCCGGGACTTCCTACAATGAGCAGTTCTTC. Variable domain in full (rest from reference TRBV9 and TRBJ2-1): DSGVTQTPKHLITATGQRVTLRCSPRSGDLSVYWYQQSLDQGLQFLIQYYNGEERAKGNILERFSAQQFPDLHSELNLSSLELGDSALYFCASSSTPGTSYNEQFFGPGTRLTVL.

The rearrangement links TRBV29-1 to TRBJ2-3; 10 bases are a match to TRBD2. J lost 7 bases, V lost 7 bases, and 8 bases had no gene match. Looked up from germline, CDR1 is SQVTM and CDR2 is ANQGSEA. The CDR3 has 13 residues. The CDR3: CSERSGGAYTQYF. The CDR3 coding sequence is TGCAGCGAGAGAAGCGGGGGGGCTTATACGCAGTATTTT.

The rearrangement joins TRBV7-9 to TRBJ2-1, with D uncertain. Deletions cut 1 base from V and 5 bases from J, with 9 bases between. Germline CDR1 and CDR2: SEHNR and FQNEAQ (reference sequence). CDR3 length: 14 amino acids. The chain's CDR3 is CASSLEDGNNEQFF. CDR3 DNA: TGTGCCAGCAGCTTAGAAGATGGCAACAATGAGCAGTTCTTC.

V and J are TRBV19 and TRBJ2-3; TRBD2 matches at 7 bases. J gave up 6 bases and V 5 bases, and 8 bases lay outside the gene matches. This CDR3 contains 14 residues. Germline V gene sequence: CDR1 LNHDA, CDR2 SQIVND (reference sequence). CDR3 amino acids: CASSPSAGGDTQYF. The CDR3 coding sequence is TGTGCCAGTAGTCCATCGGCCGGGGGGGATACGCAGTATTTT.

This clone has more than one count but fewer than ten. The chain uses TRBV28 and TRBJ1-1; no clear D gene. V dropped 5 bases and J dropped 2 bases, with 12 bases sitting between them. The CDR3 has 14 residues. Germline lookup yields CDR1 MDHEN and CDR2 SYDVKM. The chain's CDR3 is CASSPDLLNTEAFF. The CDR3, as DNA: TGTGCCAGCAGTCCTGACCTACTAAACACTGAAGCTTTCTTT.

This clone showed up just once. The J gene is TRBJ2-7, the V gene TRBV7-9, with TRBD1 matching over 8 bases. This CDR3 is built from 14 residues. Germline V CDR1 and CDR2: SEHNR, FQNEAQ (reference sequence). V shed 5 bases, J shed 7 bases, and the junction held 10 bases outside the gene matches. CDR3 amino acids: CASSRTSGGSEQYF. CDR3 DNA: TGTGCCAGCAGCCGAACCTCAGGGGGCAGTGAGCAGTACTTC.

The chain recombines TRBV5-8 with TRBJ2-1, with a possible D match to TRBD1 (6 bases). Trimming cost V 3 bases and J 1 base, with 11 bases left between them. The CDR3 totals 15 residues. Germline CDR1 SGHTS, CDR2 YDEGEE. DNA of the CDR3: TGTGCCAGCAGCTCCGAACAGGGATCCTACAATGAGCAGTTCTTC. As protein: CASSSEQGSYNEQFF.

The J gene is TRBJ1-5, the V gene TRBV29-1; tentative D call: TRBD1 (6 bases). The CDR3 totals 13 residues. Trimming took 6 bases from V and 0 from J, leaving 9 bases between them. Germline loops: CDR1 SQVTM, CDR2 ANQGSEA. The CDR3 DNA reads as TGCAGCGTCGGACAGAATAGCAATCAGCCCCAGCATTTT. It specifies CSVGQNSNQPQHF.